These 12 T cell receptor beta chains came from one sample sequenced in a study of blood T cell repertoires in COVID-19. Libraries were prepared by immunoSEQ multiplex PCR; TCRdb keeps only in-frame clonotypes and omits some of them. This sample has 100,000 to 120,000 clones, with around nine tenths found just once. Material for sequencing was peripheral blood. These receptors were obtained from a woman aged 70-85 years who had recovered from COVID-19.

This rearrangement joins TRBV28 to TRBJ1-1; a possible D gene is TRBD1 (6 bases). Per the germline V gene, CDR1 is MDHEN and CDR2 is SYDVKM. The CDR3 covers 13 residues. The V gene lost 4 bases and the J gene lost 7 bases, with 13 bases spanning the gap. The CDR3 nucleotides read TGTGCCAGCAGTTGGGGGGGGCTCAGTGAAGCTTTCTTT. Protein: CASSWGGLSEAFF.

The chain uses TRBV11-3 and TRBJ2-3, with D perhaps matching TRBD1 (6 bases). The germline CDR1 and CDR2 sequences are SGHNT and YENEEA. The CDR3 sequence is 14 residues long. Trimming pared 5 bases from V and 3 bases from J, leaving 12 bases between. CDR3 in amino acids: CASSLGQRTDTQYF. CDR3 coding DNA: TGTGCCAGCAGCCTCGGACAGCGGACAGATACGCAGTATTTT.

The chain links TRBV5-4 to TRBJ2-7, with 8 bases identical to TRBD2. Germline CDR1 reads SGHNT; CDR2 reads YYREEE (reference sequence). This CDR3 region has 17 residues. The V and J ends lost 0 bases and 4 bases, in that order; junction bases with no gene match: 12. The CDR3 here is CASSLGGGGRQGYEQYF. Written as DNA, the CDR3 is TGTGCCAGCAGCTTGGGTGGTGGCGGGAGGCAGGGGTACGAGCAGTACTTC.

The V and J genes are TRBV28 and TRBJ2-1; 7 nucleotides match TRBD1. J was trimmed by 9 bases and V by 2 bases; bases with no gene match: 13. Germline assignment: CDR1 MDHEN and CDR2 SYDVKM. The length of the CDR3 is 16 residues. This CDR3 is CASSLASQGLRGEQFF. The CDR3 bases are TGTGCCAGCAGTTTAGCCTCACAGGGGCTCCGAGGTGAGCAGTTCTTC.

The rearrangement uses TRBV5-1 and TRBJ2-7; D perhaps matches TRBD1 (5 bases). Per germline, CDR1 SGHRS and CDR2 YFSETQ. The ends were cut back, 3 bases at V and 3 bases at J, with 7 bases in the middle. The CDR3 spans 12 residues. CDR3: CASSSDSYEQYF. The CDR3 bases are TGCGCCAGCAGCTCCGACAGCTACGAGCAGTACTTC. The variable domain in full, with the rest retrieved from reference TRBV5-1 and TRBJ2-7, is KAGVTQTPRYLIKTRGQQVTLSCSPISGHRSVSWYQQTPGQGLQFLFEYFSETQRNKGNFPGRFSGRQFSNSRSEMNVSTLELGDSALYLCASSSDSYEQYFGPGTRLTVT.

The J gene is TRBJ2-1, the V gene TRBV11-3; unclear D gene. V was trimmed by 2 bases and J by 4 bases, leaving 6 bases between them. The CDR3 has 13 amino acids. Germline V gives CDR1 SGHNT, CDR2 YENEEA. The CDR3 DNA reads as TGTGCCAGCAGCTTAAACAATTACAATGAGCAGTTCTTC. This encodes CASSLNNYNEQFF.

The DNA for the CDR3 is TGTGCCAGCAGTTTAATGGGGGCACGCTCCTACAATGAGCAGTTCTTC. Amino acids: CASSLMGARSYNEQFF. This sequence joins TRBV27 and TRBJ2-1; tentatively, D is TRBD1 (6 bases). The CDR3 is 16 amino acids. CDR1 and CDR2 (germline): MNHEY, SMNVEV (reference sequence). V was pared by 2 bases and J by 0 bases, with 11 bases between.

The chain combines TRBV5-6 with TRBJ2-7; D is perhaps TRBD1 (5 bases). V lost 1 base, J lost 0 bases, and 17 bases lay in between. CDR1 is SGHDT, CDR2 YYEEEE, per germline. This CDR3 spans 17 amino acids. The CDR3 DNA reads as TGTGCCAGCAGCTTGTCAATAACAGGCAAGGTCTCCTACGAGCAGTACTTC. Translated, it gives CASSLSITGKVSYEQYF.

The rearrangement links TRBV7-9 to TRBJ1-6; no clear D gene. The germline V gene encodes CDR1 SEHNR and CDR2 FQNEAQ (reference sequence). This CDR3 spans 15 amino acids. V was shortened by 5 bases and J by 0 bases, with 8 bases between the two germline ends. The CDR3 protein is CASSPESSYNSPLHF. CDR3 coding DNA: TGTGCCAGCAGCCCAGAAAGCTCCTATAATTCACCCCTCCACTTT.

This clone appeared a single time. V is TRBV5-8 and J is TRBJ2-3; weak D call: TRBD1 (5 bases). Trimming pared 0 bases from V and 2 bases from J, leaving 13 bases between. Germline CDR1 and CDR2: SGHTS and YDEGEE. The CDR3 is 16 amino acids. Written as DNA, the CDR3 is TGTGCCAGCAGCTTGGGAACGGCAGGGCTCACAGATACGCAGTATTTT. Protein: CASSLGTAGLTDTQYF.

The CDR3: CASSADREEKLFF. In nucleotides, the CDR3 is TGTGCCAGCAGCGCCGACAGGGAAGAAAAACTGTTTTTT. The chain employs TRBV9 and TRBJ1-4; 7 nucleotides align to TRBD1. Unmatched junction bases numbered 4, after V lost 3 bases and J lost 8 bases. This CDR3 is built from 13 residues. From germline, CDR1 is SGDLS and CDR2 YYNGEE. The full variable domain, its missing parts supplied by reference TRBV9 and TRBJ1-4, is DSGVTQTPKHLITATGQRVTLRCSPRSGDLSVYWYQQSLDQGLQFLIQYYNGEERAKGNILERFSAQQFPDLHSELNLSSLELGDSALYFCASSADREEKLFFGSGTQLSVL.

The CDR3 DNA reads as TGTGCCAGCAGTTACGAGGGGGTTGATGGCTACACCTTC. It yields the protein CASSYEGVDGYTF. V usage is TRBV6-5 and J usage is TRBJ1-2; D might be TRBD1 (6 bases). CDR1 MNHEY and CDR2 SVGAGI come from the germline V gene. The CDR3 has 13 residues. The V gene lost 2 bases and the J gene lost 6 bases, with 10 bases spanning the gap.